This TCR beta chain was recovered during a study of blood T cells in healthy people across ages. Study conclusions and caveats: TCR beta diversity tracked closely with naive T cell percentage.

This CDR3 spans 15 amino acids. V dropped 5 bases and J dropped 5 bases, with 18 bases sitting between them. Per the germline V gene, CDR1 is SGHTA and CDR2 is FQGNSA. Regarding this clonotype: Antigen unknown.

Using a J-beta primer mix together with a sample-barcoded 5' primer, a second PCR was run for roughly 6 to 12 cycles. TCRdb reprocessed the 5' RACE reads via MiXCR and lists one record per CDR3 protein. Of approximately 820,000 distinct CDR3 sequences in the sample, around 42% were seen once. This TCR was sampled from a man between 60 and 75 years old in good health. Sequencing was done on a sample of blood. J is TRBJ1-2 and V is TRBV7-2; D is perhaps TRBD1 (5 bases). The CDR3 DNA reads TGTGCCAGCAGCCCCCGGGACCCGAGTTGGTATGGCTACACCTTC. This translates into CASSPRDPSWYGYTF.